This TCR beta chain was obtained from a study of OX40 agonist ivuxolimab in advanced cancers. At the level of the whole study: Ivuxolimab, which targeted the costimulatory receptor OX40 (CD134), was an agonistic, fully human IgG2 monoclonal antibody. Intravenous ivuxolimab was administered to patients every 2 weeks at six dose levels: 0.01, 0.1, 0.3, 1.5, 3 and 10 mg/kg. Of the roughly 50 dose-escalation patients, hepatocellular carcinoma was present in some 19, melanoma in around 15, renal cell carcinoma in 9 and head and neck cancer in 9. In the dose-escalation cohort, about four fifths of patients were male, and the mean age was roughly 60 years with a range of roughly 20 to 79. Patients were allowed to have had prior anti-PD-1, anti-PD-L1 or anti-CTLA-4 therapy, and approximately 40% of the dose-escalation patients had previously received checkpoint inhibitors. Three dose-escalation patients achieved partial responses, one with hepatocellular carcinoma and two with cutaneous melanoma. Peripheral TCRbeta sequencing was intended to test whether TCR sequence diversity was altered and clonal T-cell expansion was caused by ivuxolimab. The paper describes the monotherapy dose-escalation part (N ≈ 52 patients) of the phase I trial of ivuxolimab.

For sequencing of the TCRbeta CDR3 region, genomic DNA was extracted from the sorted cells. TCRbeta CDR3 regions were sequenced using the immunoSEQ Assay. Imported from immuneACCESS, the table was reduced by TCRdb to in-frame sequences with V and J called. These copies leave out some clones; in studies compared against another copy, an unresolved V gene accounts for under half, and the cause of the remainder is not known. Across this sample there are about 64,000 clones, with more than 80% seen only once. Roughly 5.5% of the sample belongs to the ten largest clones. With regard to this clone: Its antigen is unknown. One base away there is no much larger clone; base qualities are not given.

Ends trimmed: V by 9 bases, J by 4 bases; bases unmatched to a gene: 18. According to the germline V gene, CDR1 reads MRHNA and CDR2 reads SNTAGT. The CDR3 runs 17 residues from the cysteine to the phenylalanine. The read is trimmed to its CDR3 DNA, 51 bases read in frame from base 1. Here is what the overall study found, with its caveats: Antigen specificity was not determined for the clonally expanded peripheral T cells. Low levels of normalized T-cell clonal expansion were also seen in some patients who did not respond. At doses of 0.1 to 3.0 mg/kg, clonal expansion of both CD4+ and CD8+ blood T cells was observed from baseline to week 6. After ivuxolimab, more expanded clones were found on average in CD8+ T cells than in CD4+ T cells. Partial responders in the 0.1-3.0 mg/kg groups had among the lowest normalized peripheral clonal expansion, especially among CD8+ T cells.

Patients with autoimmune disease history or receiving systemic immunosuppression were excluded from the trial. Peripheral blood for TCR sequencing was collected from all dose cohorts at baseline, on cycle 4 day 1, and on cycle 7 day 1. The samples were drawn from a first-in-human, open-label, multicenter phase I dose-escalation trial of ivuxolimab. Adults with locally advanced or metastatic melanoma, renal cell, hepatocellular, or head and neck squamous cell carcinoma were enrolled in the trial. Before TCR sequencing, CD4+ and CD8+ T cells were separately sorted from peripheral blood. The rearrangement joined TRBV6-4 to TRBJ2-7; the central 10 bases match TRBD1. The sequencing here drew on CD4+ or CD8+ T cells sorted from blood, taken in a trial of the OX40 agonist ivuxolimab. The sequence came from an adult with an advanced solid tumor such as melanoma, head and neck, liver or kidney cancer. The DNA sequence is given as TGTGCCAGGGGGGACAGGGGACGGTTGAGGCCCTTTTACGAGCAGTACTTC. This gives the protein CARGDRGRLRPFYEQYF.